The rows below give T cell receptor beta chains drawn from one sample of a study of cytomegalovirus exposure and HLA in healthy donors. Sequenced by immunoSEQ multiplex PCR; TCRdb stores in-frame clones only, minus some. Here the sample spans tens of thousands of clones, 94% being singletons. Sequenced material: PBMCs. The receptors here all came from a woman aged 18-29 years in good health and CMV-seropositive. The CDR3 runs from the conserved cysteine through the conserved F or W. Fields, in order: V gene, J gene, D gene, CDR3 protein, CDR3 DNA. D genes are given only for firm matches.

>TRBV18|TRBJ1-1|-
CASSPSILEGEAFF
TGTGCCAGCTCACCATCGATCCTAGAGGGTGAAGCTTTCTTT
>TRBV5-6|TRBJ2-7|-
CASSGQTETYEQYF
TGTGCCAGCAGCGGGCAGACAGAGACCTACGAGCAGTACTTC
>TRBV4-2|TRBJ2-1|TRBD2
CASSSRTSADNEQFF
TGTGCCAGCAGCTCCCGGACTAGCGCCGACAATGAGCAGTTCTTC
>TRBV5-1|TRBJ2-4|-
CASSLVQGTKNIQYF
TGCGCCAGCAGCTTGGTGCAGGGGACAAAAAACATTCAGTACTTC
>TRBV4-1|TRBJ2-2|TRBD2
CASSHPLAGKNTGELFF
TGCGCCAGCAGCCACCCACTAGCGGGGAAGAACACCGGGGAGCTGTTTTTT
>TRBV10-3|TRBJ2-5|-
CAIRGEVQETQYF
TGTGCCATCAGAGGGGAAGTCCAAGAGACCCAGTACTTC
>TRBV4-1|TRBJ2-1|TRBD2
CASSHGLAGGLGHEQFF
TGCGCCAGCAGCCATGGACTAGCGGGGGGTCTTGGCCATGAGCAGTTCTTC
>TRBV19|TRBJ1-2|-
CASSIRGGDGYTF
TGTGCCAGTAGTATCCGGGGAGGGGATGGCTACACCTTC
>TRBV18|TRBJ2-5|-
CASSPTRQETQYF
TGTGCCAGCTCACCTACCAGACAAGAGACCCAGTACTTC
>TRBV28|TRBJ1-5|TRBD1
CASSNRGITSYSNQPQHF
TGTGCCAGCAGTAACAGGGGGATTACCTCGTATAGCAATCAGCCCCAGCATTTT
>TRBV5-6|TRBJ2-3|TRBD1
CASSLPGGHTDTQYF
TGTGCCAGCAGCTTGCCAGGGGGACACACAGATACGCAGTATTTT
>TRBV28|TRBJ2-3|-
CASSLRLPSTDTQYF
TGTGCCAGCAGTTTGCGGCTTCCGAGCACAGATACGCAGTATTTT
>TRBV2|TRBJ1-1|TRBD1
CASSADRVDTEAFF
TGTGCCAGCAGTGCTGACAGGGTCGACACTGAAGCTTTCTTT
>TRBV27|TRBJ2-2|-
CASSLLRPGGVRELFF
TGTGCCAGCAGTTTATTACGACCGGGCGGGGTACGGGAGCTGTTTTTT
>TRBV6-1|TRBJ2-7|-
CASKWQGYEQYF
TGTGCCAGCAAGTGGCAGGGCTACGAGCAGTACTTC
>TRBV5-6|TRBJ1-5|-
CASSPYGTSNLRAQHF
TGTGCCAGCAGCCCGTACGGAACCTCGAACTTGAGGGCCCAGCATTTT
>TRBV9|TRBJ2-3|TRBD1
CASSVGVDRATDTQYF
TGTGCCAGCAGCGTAGGTGTCGACAGGGCCACAGATACGCAGTATTTT
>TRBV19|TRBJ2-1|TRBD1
CATLDRDRGSKQFF
TGTGCCACCCTGGATAGGGACAGGGGGTCGAAGCAGTTCTTC
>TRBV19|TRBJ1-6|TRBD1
CASSVMDRGQGSGSPLHF
TGTGCCAGTAGTGTGATGGACAGGGGCCAGGGGAGTGGGTCACCCCTCCACTTT
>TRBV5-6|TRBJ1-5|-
CASSLGDGGPQHF
TGTGCCAGCAGCTTGGGGGACGGGGGACCCCAGCATTTT
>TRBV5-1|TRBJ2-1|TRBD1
CASSSDRAYNEQFF
TGCGCCAGCAGCTCGGACAGGGCCTACAATGAGCAGTTCTTC
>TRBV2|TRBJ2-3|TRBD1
CASSELGGQGTDTQYF
TGTGCCAGCAGTGAATTGGGGGGACAGGGGACAGATACGCAGTATTTT